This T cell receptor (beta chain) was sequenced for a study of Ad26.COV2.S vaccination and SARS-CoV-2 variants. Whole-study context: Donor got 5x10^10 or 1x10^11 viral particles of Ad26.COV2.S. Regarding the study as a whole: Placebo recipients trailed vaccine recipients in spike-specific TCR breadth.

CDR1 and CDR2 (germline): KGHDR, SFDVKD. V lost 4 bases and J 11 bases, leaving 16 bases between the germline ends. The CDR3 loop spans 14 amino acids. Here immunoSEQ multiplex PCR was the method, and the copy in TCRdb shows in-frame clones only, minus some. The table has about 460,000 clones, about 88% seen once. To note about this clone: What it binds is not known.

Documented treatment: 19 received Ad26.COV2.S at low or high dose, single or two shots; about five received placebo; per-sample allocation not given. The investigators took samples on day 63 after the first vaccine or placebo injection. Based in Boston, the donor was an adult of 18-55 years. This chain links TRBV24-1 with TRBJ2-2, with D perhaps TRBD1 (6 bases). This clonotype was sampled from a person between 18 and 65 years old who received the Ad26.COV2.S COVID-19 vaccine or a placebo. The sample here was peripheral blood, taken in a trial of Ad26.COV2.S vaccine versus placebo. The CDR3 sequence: CATSDPNRDGELFF. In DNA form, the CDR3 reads TGTGCCACCAGTGACCCAAACAGGGATGGAGAGCTGTTTTTT.